This T cell receptor beta chain was profiled in a study of CD8 T cells in Susac syndrome. Random hexamers served to reverse transcribe roughly 0.5 to 1 ug RNA. Via MiXCR, TCRdb re-called the immunoSEQ multiplex PCR reads, giving one row per CDR3 protein. There are roughly 180,000 distinct CDR3 sequences in the sample; under 95% occur only once, and approximately 0.094% lies in the top ten. This TCR was recovered from a human donor with multiple sclerosis. The sequenced material came from CD4+ T cells from PBMCs.

The CDR3 protein is CASSGGRGETQYF. CDR3 nucleotide sequence: TGCGCCAGCAGCGGGGGGCGGGGGGAGACCCAGTACTTC. The chain links TRBV4-3 to TRBJ2-5; D perhaps matches TRBD2 (7 bases). The V end lost 5 bases, the J end lost 5 bases, and 12 bases lay between the germline ends. This CDR3 has 13 amino acids. Germline V gives CDR1 LGHNA, CDR2 YSLEER.